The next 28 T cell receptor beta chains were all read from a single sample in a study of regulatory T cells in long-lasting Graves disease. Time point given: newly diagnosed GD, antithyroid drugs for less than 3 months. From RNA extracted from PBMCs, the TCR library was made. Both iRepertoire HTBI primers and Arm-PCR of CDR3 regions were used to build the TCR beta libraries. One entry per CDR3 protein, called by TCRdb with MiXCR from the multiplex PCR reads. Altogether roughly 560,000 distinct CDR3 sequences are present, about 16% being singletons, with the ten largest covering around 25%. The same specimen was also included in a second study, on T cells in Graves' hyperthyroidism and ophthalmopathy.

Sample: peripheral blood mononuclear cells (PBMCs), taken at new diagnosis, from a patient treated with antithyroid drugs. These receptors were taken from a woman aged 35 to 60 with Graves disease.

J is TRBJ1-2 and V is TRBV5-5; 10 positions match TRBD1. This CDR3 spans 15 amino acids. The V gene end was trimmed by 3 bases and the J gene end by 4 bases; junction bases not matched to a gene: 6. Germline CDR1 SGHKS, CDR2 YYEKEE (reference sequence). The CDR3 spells CASSSTGGAGYGYTF. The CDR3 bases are TGTGCCAGCAGCTCGACAGGGGGCGCGGGCTATGGCTACACCTTC.

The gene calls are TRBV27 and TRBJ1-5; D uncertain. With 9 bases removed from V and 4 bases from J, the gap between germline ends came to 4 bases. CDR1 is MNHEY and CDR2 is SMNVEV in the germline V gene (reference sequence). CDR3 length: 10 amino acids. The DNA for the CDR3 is TGTGCCAGAAAGAATCAGCCCCAGCATTTT. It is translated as CARKNQPQHF.

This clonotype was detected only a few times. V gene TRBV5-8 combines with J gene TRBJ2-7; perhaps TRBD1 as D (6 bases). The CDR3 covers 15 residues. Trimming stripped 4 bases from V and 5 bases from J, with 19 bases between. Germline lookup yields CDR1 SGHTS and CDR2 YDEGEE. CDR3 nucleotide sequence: TGTGCCAGCAGCCCATCCGGACAGAAGAGTGACGAGCAGTACTTC. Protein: CASSPSGQKSDEQYF.

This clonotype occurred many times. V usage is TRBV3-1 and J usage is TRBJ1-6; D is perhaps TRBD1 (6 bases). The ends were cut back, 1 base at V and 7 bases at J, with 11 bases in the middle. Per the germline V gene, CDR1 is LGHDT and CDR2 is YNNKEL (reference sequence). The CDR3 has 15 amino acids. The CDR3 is CASSQGQGQNSPLHF. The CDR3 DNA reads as TGTGCCAGCAGCCAAGGGCAGGGACAAAATTCACCCCTCCACTTT. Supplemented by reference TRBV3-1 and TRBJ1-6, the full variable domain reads DTAVSQTPKYLVTQMGNDKSIKCEQNLGHDTMYWYKQDSKKFLKIMFSYNNKELIINETVPNRFSPKSPDKAHLNLHINSLELGDSAVYFCASSQGQGQNSPLHFGNGTRLTVT.

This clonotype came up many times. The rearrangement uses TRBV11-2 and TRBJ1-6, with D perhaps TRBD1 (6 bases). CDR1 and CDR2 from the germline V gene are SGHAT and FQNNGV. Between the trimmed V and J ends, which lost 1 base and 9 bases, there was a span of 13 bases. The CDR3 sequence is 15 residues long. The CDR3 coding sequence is TGTGCCAGCAGCTTAGTTGGGTTGGGGGCTTCACCCCTCCACTTT. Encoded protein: CASSLVGLGASPLHF. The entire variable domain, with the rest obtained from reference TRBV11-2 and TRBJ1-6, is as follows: EAGVAQSPRYKIIEKRQSVAFWCNPISGHATLYWYQQILGQGPKLLIQFQNNGVVDDSQLPKDRFSAERLKGVDSTLKIQPAKLEDSAVYLCASSLVGLGASPLHFGNGTRLTVT.

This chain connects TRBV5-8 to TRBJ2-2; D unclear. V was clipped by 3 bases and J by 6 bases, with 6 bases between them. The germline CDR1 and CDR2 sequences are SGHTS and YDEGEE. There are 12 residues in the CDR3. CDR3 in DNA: TGTGCCAGCAGCTGGTTTCCCGGGGAGCTGTTTTTT. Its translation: CASSWFPGELFF. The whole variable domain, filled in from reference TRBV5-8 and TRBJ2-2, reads EAGVTQSPTHLIKTRGQQATLRCSPISGHTSVYWYQQALGLGLQFLLWYDEGEERNRGNFPPRFSGRQFPNYSSELNVNALELEDSALYLCASSWFPGELFFGEGSRLTVL.

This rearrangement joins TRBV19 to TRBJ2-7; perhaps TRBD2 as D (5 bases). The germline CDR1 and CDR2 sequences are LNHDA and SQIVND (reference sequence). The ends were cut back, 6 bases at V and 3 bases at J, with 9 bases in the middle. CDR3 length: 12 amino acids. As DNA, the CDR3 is TGTGCCAGTAGCACTAGTTACTACGAGCAGTACTTC. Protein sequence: CASSTSYYEQYF.

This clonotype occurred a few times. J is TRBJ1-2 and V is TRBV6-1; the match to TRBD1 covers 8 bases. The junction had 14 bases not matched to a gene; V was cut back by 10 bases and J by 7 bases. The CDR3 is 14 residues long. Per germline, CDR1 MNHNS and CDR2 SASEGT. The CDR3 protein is CATQTRTGRRGYTF. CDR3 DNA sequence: TGTGCCACTCAAACCCGGACAGGGCGTCGTGGCTACACCTTC.

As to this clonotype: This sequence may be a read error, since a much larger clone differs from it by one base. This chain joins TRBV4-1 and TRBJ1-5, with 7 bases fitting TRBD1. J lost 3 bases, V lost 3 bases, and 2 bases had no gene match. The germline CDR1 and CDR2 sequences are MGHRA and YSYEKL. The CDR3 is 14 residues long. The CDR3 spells CASSHDRDNQPQHF. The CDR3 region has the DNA TGCGCCAGCAGCCACGACAGGGACAATCAGCCCCAGCATTTT.

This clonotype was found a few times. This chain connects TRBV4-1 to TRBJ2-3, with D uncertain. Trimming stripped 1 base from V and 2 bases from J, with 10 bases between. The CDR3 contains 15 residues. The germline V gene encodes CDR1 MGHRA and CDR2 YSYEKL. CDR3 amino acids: CASSQVLGSTDTQYF. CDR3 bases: TGCGCCAGCAGCCAAGTTCTGGGTTCCACAGATACGCAGTATTTT.

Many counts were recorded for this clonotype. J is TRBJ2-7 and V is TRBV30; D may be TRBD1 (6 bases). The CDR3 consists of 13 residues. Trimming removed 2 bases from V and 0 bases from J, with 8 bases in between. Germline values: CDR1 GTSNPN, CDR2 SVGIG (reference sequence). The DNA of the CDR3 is TGTGCCTGGAGTTTGGACAGCTCCTACGAGCAGTACTTC. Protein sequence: CAWSLDSSYEQYF.

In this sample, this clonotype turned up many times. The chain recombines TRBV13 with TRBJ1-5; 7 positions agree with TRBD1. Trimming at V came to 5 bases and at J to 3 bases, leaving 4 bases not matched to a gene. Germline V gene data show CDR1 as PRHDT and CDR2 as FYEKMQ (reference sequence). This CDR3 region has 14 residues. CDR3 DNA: TGTGCCAGCAGCAAGGGACAGCTCAATCAGCCCCAGCATTTT. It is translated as CASSKGQLNQPQHF.

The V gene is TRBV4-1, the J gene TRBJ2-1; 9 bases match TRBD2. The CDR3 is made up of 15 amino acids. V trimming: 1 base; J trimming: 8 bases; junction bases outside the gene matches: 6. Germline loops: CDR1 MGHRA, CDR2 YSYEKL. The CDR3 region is CASSQGGLATHEQFF. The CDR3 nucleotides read TGCGCCAGCAGCCAAGGGGGACTAGCTACCCATGAGCAGTTCTTC.

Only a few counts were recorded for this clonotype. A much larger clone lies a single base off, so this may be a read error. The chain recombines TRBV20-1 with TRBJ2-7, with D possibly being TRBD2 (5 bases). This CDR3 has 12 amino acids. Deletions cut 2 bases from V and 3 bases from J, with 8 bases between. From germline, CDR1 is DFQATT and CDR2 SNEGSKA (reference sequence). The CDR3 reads CSARKRSYEQYF. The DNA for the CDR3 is TGCAGTGCTAGAAAGCGGAGCTACGAGCAGTACTTC.

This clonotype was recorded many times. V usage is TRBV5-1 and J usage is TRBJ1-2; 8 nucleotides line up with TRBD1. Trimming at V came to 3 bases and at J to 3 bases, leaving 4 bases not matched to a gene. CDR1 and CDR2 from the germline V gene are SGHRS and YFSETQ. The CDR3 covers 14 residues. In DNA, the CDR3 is TGCGCCAGCAGCTCGGGACAGGAGGACTATGGCTACACCTTC. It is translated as CASSSGQEDYGYTF.

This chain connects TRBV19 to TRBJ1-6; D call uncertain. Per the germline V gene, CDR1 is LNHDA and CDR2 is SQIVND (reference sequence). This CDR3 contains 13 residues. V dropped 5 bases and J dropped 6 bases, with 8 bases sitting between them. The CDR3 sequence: CASSEGLNSPLHF. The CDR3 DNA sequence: TGTGCCAGTAGTGAGGGCCTTAATTCACCCCTCCACTTT.

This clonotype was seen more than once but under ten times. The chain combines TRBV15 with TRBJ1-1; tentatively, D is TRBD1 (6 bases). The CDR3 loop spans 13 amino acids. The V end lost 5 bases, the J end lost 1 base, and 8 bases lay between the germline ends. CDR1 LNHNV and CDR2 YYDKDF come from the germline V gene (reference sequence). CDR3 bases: TGTGCCACCAGCGGACAGCAGAACACTGAAGCTTTCTTT. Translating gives CATSGQQNTEAFF.

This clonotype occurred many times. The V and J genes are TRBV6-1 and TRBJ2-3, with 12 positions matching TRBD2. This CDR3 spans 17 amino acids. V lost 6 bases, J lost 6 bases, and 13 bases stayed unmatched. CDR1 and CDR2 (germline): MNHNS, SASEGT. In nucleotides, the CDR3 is TGTGCCAGCAGCCGCGCTACTAGCGGGGGGACAGGCGATACGCAGTATTTT. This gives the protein CASSRATSGGTGDTQYF.

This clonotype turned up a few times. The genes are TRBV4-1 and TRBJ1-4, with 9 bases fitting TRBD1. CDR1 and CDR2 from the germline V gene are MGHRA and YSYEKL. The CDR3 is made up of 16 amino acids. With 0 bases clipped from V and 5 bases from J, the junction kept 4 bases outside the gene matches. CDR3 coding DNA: TGCGCCAGCAGCCAAGATACCGGGACAGGGAATGAAAAACTGTTTTTT. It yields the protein CASSQDTGTGNEKLFF.

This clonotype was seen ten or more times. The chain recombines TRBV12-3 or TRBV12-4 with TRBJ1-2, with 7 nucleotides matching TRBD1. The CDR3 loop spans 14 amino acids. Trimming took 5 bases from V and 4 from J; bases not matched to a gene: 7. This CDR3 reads CASSQIRGGYGYTF. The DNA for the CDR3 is TGTGCCAGCAGTCAGATCAGGGGGGGCTATGGCTACACCTTC.

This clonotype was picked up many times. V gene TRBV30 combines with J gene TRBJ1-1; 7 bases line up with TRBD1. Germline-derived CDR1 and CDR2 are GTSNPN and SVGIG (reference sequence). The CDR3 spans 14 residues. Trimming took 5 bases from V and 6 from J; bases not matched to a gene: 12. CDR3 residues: CAWARDSTNAEAFF. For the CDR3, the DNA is TGTGCCTGGGCTAGGGACAGTACAAATGCTGAAGCTTTCTTT.

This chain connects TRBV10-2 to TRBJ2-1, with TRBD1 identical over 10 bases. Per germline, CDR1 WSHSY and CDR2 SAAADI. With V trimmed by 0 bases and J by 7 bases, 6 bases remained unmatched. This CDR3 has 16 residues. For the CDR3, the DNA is TGCGCCAGCAGTGAGTCGTGGGACAGGGGTAGTAATGAGCAGTTCTTC. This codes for CASSESWDRGSNEQFF.

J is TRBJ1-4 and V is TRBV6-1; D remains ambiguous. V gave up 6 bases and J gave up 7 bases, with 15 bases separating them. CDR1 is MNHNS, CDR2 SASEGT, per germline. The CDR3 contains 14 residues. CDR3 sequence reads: CASRLRGFGEKLFF. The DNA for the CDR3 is TGTGCCAGCAGATTACGTGGTTTTGGTGAAAAACTGTTTTTT.

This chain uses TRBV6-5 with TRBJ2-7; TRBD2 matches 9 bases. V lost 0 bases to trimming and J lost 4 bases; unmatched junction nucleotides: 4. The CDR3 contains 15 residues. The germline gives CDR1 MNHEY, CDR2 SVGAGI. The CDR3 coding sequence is TGTGCCAGCAGTTACTCGCGGGGGGGAGATTACGAGCAGTACTTC. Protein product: CASSYSRGGDYEQYF.

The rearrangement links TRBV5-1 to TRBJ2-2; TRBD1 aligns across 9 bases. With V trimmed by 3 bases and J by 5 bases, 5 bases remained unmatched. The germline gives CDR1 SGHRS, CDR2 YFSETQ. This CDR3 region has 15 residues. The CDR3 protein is CASSSGTGMTGELFF. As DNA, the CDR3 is TGCGCCAGCAGCTCCGGGACAGGGATGACCGGGGAGCTGTTTTTT.

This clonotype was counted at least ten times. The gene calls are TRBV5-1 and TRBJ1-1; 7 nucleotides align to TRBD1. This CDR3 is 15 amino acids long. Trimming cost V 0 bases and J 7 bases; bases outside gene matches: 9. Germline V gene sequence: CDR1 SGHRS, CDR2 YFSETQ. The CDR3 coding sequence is TGCGCCAGCAGCTTGGCGACAGGGACCGTGCATGAAGCTTTCTTT. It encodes CASSLATGTVHEAFF.

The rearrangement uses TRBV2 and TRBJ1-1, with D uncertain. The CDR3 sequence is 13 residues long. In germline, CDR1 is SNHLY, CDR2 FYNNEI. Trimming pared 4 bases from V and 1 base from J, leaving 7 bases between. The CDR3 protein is CASSGWGNTEAFF. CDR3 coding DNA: TGTGCCAGCAGTGGGTGGGGGAACACTGAAGCTTTCTTT. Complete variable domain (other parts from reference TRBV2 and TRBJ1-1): EPEVTQTPSHQVTQMGQEVILRCVPISNHLYFYWYRQILGQKVEFLVSFYNNEISEKSEIFDDQFSVERPDGSNFTLKIRSTKLEDSAMYFCASSGWGNTEAFFGQGTRLTVV.

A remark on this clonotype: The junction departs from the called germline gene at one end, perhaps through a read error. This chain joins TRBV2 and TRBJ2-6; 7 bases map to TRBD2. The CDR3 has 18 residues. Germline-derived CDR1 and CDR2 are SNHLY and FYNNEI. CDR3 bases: TGTGCCAGCAGAGGACTAGGTGTGCTATTCTCTTGGGCCAACGTCCTGACTTTC. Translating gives CASRGLGVLFSWANVLTF.